The clone carrying this TCR beta chain has a handful of counts. The antigen remains undetermined. These data belong to a study of T cells after yellow fever vaccination. Findings and caveats of the study: By day 5 rather than day 15, the secondary response had peaked, though it was weaker.

From germline, CDR1 is SEHNR and CDR2 FQNEAQ (reference sequence). With 7 bases clipped from V and 4 bases from J, the junction kept 12 bases outside the gene matches. CDR3 length: 16 amino acids. TCRdb analysed the 5' RACE reads with MiXCR anew, one entry per CDR3 protein. This sample has around 310,000 distinct CDR3 sequences, with 3.6% found just once. The material was PBMCs, obtained on the day of the yellow fever booster vaccination. This sequence originates from a man younger than 30 who received the YFV17D yellow fever vaccine. The chain joins TRBV7-9 to TRBJ2-2, with 7 bases that match TRBD2. Here the CDR3 reads CASIPSGAWGTGELFF. CDR3 coding DNA: TGTGCCAGCATCCCTAGCGGAGCTTGGGGCACCGGGGAGCTGTTTTTT.